One and the same sample provided the 12 T cell receptor beta chains below, sequenced in a study of T cell responses to AZD1222 COVID-19 vaccine (dated by TCRdb to 2020 to 2022). This specimen's time point label, interpreted: about 28 days (+/-7) after the second vaccine dose. The library was obtained by the immunoSEQ multiplex PCR assay. This immuneACCESS table, as held by TCRdb, lists in-frame sequences with V and J called but not all clones. Of the missing ones, under half trace to an unresolved V gene in checked studies; the others have no known cause. A total of tens of thousands of clones appear in this sample, about 90% of them only once. The top ten clonotypes cover around 8% of the sample. The sequences come from peripheral blood, collected 28 days after the second AZD1222 dose. The receptors derive from an adult who received the AZD1222 COVID-19 vaccine.

The chain has TRBV24-1 and TRBJ2-1; perhaps TRBD2 as D (5 bases). The ends were cut back, 7 bases at V and 2 bases at J, with 17 bases in the middle. CDR1 KGHDR and CDR2 SFDVKD come from the germline V gene. This CDR3 contains 16 residues. CDR3 sequence (DNA): TGTGCCACCAGCCAAAGCGGAGCAGGAACCTACAATGAGCAGTTCTTC. Translating it yields CATSQSGAGTYNEQFF.

The rearrangement joins TRBV5-1 to TRBJ2-1; D uncertain. The V end was cut by 4 bases, the J end by 4 bases, with 6 bases between. Germline V gene data show CDR1 as SGHRS and CDR2 as YFSETQ. This CDR3 spans 12 amino acids. The CDR3 sequence is CASSPLYNEQFF. In nucleotides, the CDR3 is TGCGCCAGCAGCCCACTTTACAATGAGCAGTTCTTC.

The V gene is TRBV18, the J gene TRBJ1-6, with TRBD1 matching over 9 bases. This CDR3 contains 16 residues. Germline V gene lookup returns CDR1 KGHSH and CDR2 LQKENI. The junction had 5 bases not matched to a gene; V was cut back by 2 bases and J by 6 bases. CDR3 sequence: CASSPVQDRGNSPLHF. CDR3 nucleotides: TGTGCCAGCTCACCAGTCCAGGACAGGGGTAATTCACCCCTCCACTTT. Drawing the rest from reference TRBV18 and TRBJ1-6, the complete variable domain is NAGVMQNPRHLVRRRGQEARLRCSPMKGHSHVYWYRQLPEEGLKFMVYLQKENIIDESGMPKERFSAEFPKEGPSILRIQQVVRGDSAAYFCASSPVQDRGNSPLHFGNGTRLTVT.

The chain is built from TRBV7-2 and TRBJ2-7, with D unresolved. Trimming removed 8 bases from V and 5 bases from J, with 16 bases in between. CDR3 length equals 13 residues. Germline V gives CDR1 SGHTA, CDR2 FQGNSA. The CDR3: CASRGRPDDEQYF. The DNA of the CDR3 is TGTGCCAGCCGTGGGCGTCCGGACGACGAGCAGTACTTC.

The chain recombines TRBV28 with TRBJ1-4, with 9 nucleotides matching TRBD1. Per the germline V gene, CDR1 is MDHEN and CDR2 is SYDVKM. V lost 6 bases to trimming and J lost 7 bases; unmatched junction nucleotides: 15. The CDR3 sequence is 17 residues long. This chain's CDR3 is CASSLGQGRGPTEKLFF. The CDR3 DNA is TGTGCCAGCAGCTTGGGACAGGGAAGGGGTCCAACTGAAAAACTGTTTTTT.

The chain uses TRBV7-2 and TRBJ2-7; TRBD2 might be the D (5 bases). V was trimmed by 2 bases and J by 2 bases, leaving 19 bases between them. The CDR3 consists of 17 residues. The germline gives CDR1 SGHTA, CDR2 FQGNSA. CDR3 residues: CASSLILAGMPPYEQYF. Written as DNA, the CDR3 is TGTGCCAGCAGCTTAATACTCGCGGGTATGCCCCCCTACGAGCAGTACTTC. Looking up the rest from reference TRBV7-2 and TRBJ2-7 gives the full variable domain: GAGVSQSPSNKVTEKGKDVELRCDPISGHTALYWYRQSLGQGLEFLIYFQGNSAPDKSGLPSDRFSAERTGGSVSTLTIQRTQQEDSAVYLCASSLILAGMPPYEQYFGPGTRLTVT.

This clone showed up just once. This sequence joins TRBV7-6 and TRBJ2-5, with 15 nucleotides matching TRBD2. This CDR3 contains 16 residues. Germline-derived CDR1 and CDR2 are SGHVS and FNYEAQ. V was clipped by 4 bases and J by 2 bases; unmatched bases: 2. This CDR3 reads CASSSGLAGGQETQYF. Written as DNA, the CDR3 is TGTGCCAGCAGCTCGGGACTAGCGGGAGGTCAAGAGACCCAGTACTTC.

The gene calls are TRBV28 and TRBJ2-3; D gene unclear. This CDR3 is 12 amino acids long. The V end was cut by 8 bases, the J end by 4 bases, with 10 bases between. Germline V gene data show CDR1 as MDHEN and CDR2 as SYDVKM. CDR3 nucleotides: TGTGCCAGCTATGTACGGGCAGATACGCAGTATTTT. Its protein is CASYVRADTQYF.

This clone was observed a handful of times. V and J are TRBV18 and TRBJ1-4; TRBD1 matches 8 bases. CDR1 and CDR2 (germline): KGHSH, LQKENI. The CDR3 has 16 residues. V was clipped by 5 bases and J by 8 bases; unmatched bases: 13. CDR3 sequence: CASSSNDRGLWEKLFF. CDR3 sequence (DNA): TGTGCCAGCTCATCGAATGACAGGGGATTATGGGAAAAACTGTTTTTT.

The chain combines TRBV10-3 with TRBJ2-1; D might be TRBD1 or TRBD2, each matching 5 bases. The CDR3 sequence is 14 residues long. The V end was cut by 7 bases, the J end by 7 bases, with 17 bases between. Germline V lookup: CDR1 ENHRY, CDR2 SYGVKD. The CDR3 protein is CAITARVAGNEQFF. In DNA, the CDR3 is TGTGCCATCACCGCCAGGGTGGCGGGTAATGAGCAGTTCTTC.

The chain recombines TRBV19 with TRBJ1-3; D remains unclear. This CDR3 region has 15 residues. Germline-derived CDR1 and CDR2 are LNHDA and SQIVND (reference sequence). V gave up 6 bases and J gave up 3 bases, with 15 bases separating them. CDR3 sequence reads: CASRRGFDFGNTIYF. In nucleotides, the CDR3 is TGTGCCAGTAGGCGGGGATTTGACTTTGGAAACACCATATATTTT.

The count of this clone is one. V is TRBV28 and J is TRBJ2-7; perhaps D is TRBD1 or TRBD2 (6 bases each). The CDR3 has 16 amino acids. V lost 2 bases to trimming and J lost 3 bases, with 17 bases between them. Looked up from germline, CDR1 is MDHEN and CDR2 is SYDVKM. CDR3 sequence (DNA): TGTGCCAGCAGTTTAGGGCAGGGGACTTTCAACTACGAGCAGTACTTC. Its protein product is CASSLGQGTFNYEQYF. Supplemented by reference TRBV28 and TRBJ2-7, the full variable domain reads DVKVTQSSRYLVKRTGEKVFLECVQDMDHENMFWYRQDPGLGLRLIYFSYDVKMKEKGDIPEGYSVSREKKERFSLILESASTNQTSMYLCASSLGQGTFNYEQYFGPGTRLTVT.